The 30 T cell receptor beta chains below come from one sample, sequenced in a study of early stage breast cancer tumors. TCRdb keeps only in-frame clones here, not all; method: immunoSEQ multiplex PCR. The sample carries 69,000 or so clones, 80% recorded once. Sample: blood. All receptors come from a person aged 35-49 years with breast cancer.

In this sample, this clone turned up a few times. The V and J genes are TRBV12-5 and TRBJ1-1; D not resolved. The CDR3 extends over 14 amino acids. Trimming left V 6 bases short and J 5 bases short, with 16 bases between. Germline values: CDR1 LGHNT, CDR2 FRNRAP. This chain's CDR3 is CASGSTVWGTEAFF. The CDR3 coding sequence is TGTGCTAGTGGCTCCACGGTTTGGGGTACTGAAGCTTTCTTT.

This CDR3 reads CASSLDPAGSGAKNIQYF. CDR3 coding DNA: TGTGCCAGCAGCTTAGATCCCGCAGGTTCTGGGGCCAAAAACATTCAGTACTTC. The chain joins TRBV7-6 to TRBJ2-4, with no clear D. The CDR3 runs 18 residues. Germline assignment: CDR1 SGHVS and CDR2 FNYEAQ. Deletions cut 1 base from V and 1 base from J, with 17 bases between.

This clone was observed a single time. This chain links TRBV7-3 with TRBJ2-3; possible D gene TRBD2, 6 bases. Germline values: CDR1 SGHTA, CDR2 FQGTGA. The V gene lost 6 bases and the J gene lost 9 bases, with 19 bases spanning the gap. The CDR3 covers 14 residues. CDR3: CASSSGPGVSTQYF. The CDR3 region has the DNA TGTGCCAGCAGTTCCGGGCCGGGGGTTTCGACGCAGTATTTT.

The CDR3 nucleotides read TGTGCCAGCAGCCGCCAGGGGGCCTATGGCTACACCTTC. Protein sequence: CASSRQGAYGYTF. The V call is TRBV4-2, the J call TRBJ1-2; TRBD1 matches 8 bases. The CDR3 has 13 amino acids. Trimming at V came to 4 bases and at J to 4 bases, leaving 2 bases not matched to a gene. The V gene's germline CDR1 is LGHNA and CDR2 YNFKEQ.

This chain links TRBV5-1 with TRBJ2-2; weak D call: TRBD1 (6 bases). The CDR3 runs 14 residues. Germline values: CDR1 SGHRS, CDR2 YFSETQ. V gave up 4 bases and J gave up 3 bases, with 10 bases separating them. The CDR3 reads CASSRQDYTGELFF. The CDR3 DNA reads TGCGCCAGCAGCCGACAGGACTACACCGGGGAGCTGTTTTTT.

The chain employs TRBV28 and TRBJ2-4, with TRBD1 identical over 7 bases. With 5 bases clipped from V and 1 base from J, the junction kept 5 bases outside the gene matches. The CDR3 runs 15 residues. Germline CDR1 MDHEN, CDR2 SYDVKM. The CDR3 sequence is CASSLSGQAKNIQYF. The CDR3 DNA is TGTGCCAGCAGTCTTTCGGGACAGGCCAAAAACATTCAGTACTTC.

The V call is TRBV27, the J call TRBJ2-7; 8 bases are shared with TRBD1. CDR1 is MNHEY and CDR2 is SMNVEV in the germline V gene (reference sequence). J was trimmed by 2 bases and V by 3 bases; bases with no gene match: 9. The length of the CDR3 is 16 residues. DNA for the CDR3: TGTGCCAGCAGTTTTCGCCAGGGGGCCTTAACCTACGAGCAGTACTTC. Its translation is CASSFRQGALTYEQYF.

The chain couples TRBV18 to TRBJ2-7; D is ambiguous. V lost 3 bases and J 0 bases, leaving 15 bases between the germline ends. The CDR3 extends over 16 amino acids. Germline V gene lookup returns CDR1 KGHSH and CDR2 LQKENI. The CDR3 region is CASSPLTAPSSYEQYF. CDR3 bases: TGTGCCAGCTCACCCCTAACGGCGCCGAGCTCCTACGAGCAGTACTTC.

The CDR3 loop reads CASSLGGPGYTF. The CDR3 DNA follows: TGTGCCAGCAGCTTAGGGGGACCGGGCTACACCTTC. The chain links TRBV7-8 to TRBJ1-2; TRBD1 might be the D (5 bases). The CDR3 has 12 amino acids. The germline CDR1 and CDR2 sequences are SGHVS and FQNEAQ. V was shortened by 1 base and J by 8 bases, with 8 bases between the two germline ends.

The gene calls are TRBV28 and TRBJ2-3; possible D gene TRBD2, 6 bases. Germline CDR1 and CDR2: MDHEN and SYDVKM. The ends were cut back, 3 bases at V and 0 bases at J, with 16 bases in the middle. There are 17 residues in the CDR3. This CDR3 is CASSFVGAGTSTDTQYF. CDR3 nucleotide sequence: TGTGCCAGCAGTTTCGTTGGAGCGGGCACTAGCACAGATACGCAGTATTTT.

The V call is TRBV28, the J call TRBJ1-2, with D possibly being TRBD1 (5 bases). Germline CDR1 and CDR2: MDHEN and SYDVKM. The CDR3 totals 14 residues. Between the trimmed V and J ends, which lost 2 bases and 4 bases, there was a span of 11 bases. The CDR3 nucleotides read TGTGCCAGCAGTTTACGGGGGAGGTTCTATGGCTACACCTTC. Protein: CASSLRGRFYGYTF.

The genes are TRBV2 and TRBJ2-1; TRBD2 matches 11 bases. Germline assignment: CDR1 SNHLY and CDR2 FYNNEI. V gave up 4 bases and J gave up 10 bases; unmatched junction bases: 3. The CDR3 has 13 residues. The CDR3 loop reads CASSVLAGEEQFF. The CDR3 DNA sequence: TGTGCCAGCAGTGTACTAGCGGGAGAAGAGCAGTTCTTC.

V usage is TRBV29-1 and J usage is TRBJ1-2; TRBD1 agrees at 10 bases. V trimming: 8 bases; J trimming: 2 bases; junction bases outside the gene matches: 5. CDR1 SQVTM and CDR2 ANQGSEA come from the germline V gene. This CDR3 spans 13 amino acids. This CDR3 is CSSRDRGNYGYTF. The CDR3 DNA sequence: TGCAGCTCCCGGGACAGGGGAAACTATGGCTACACCTTC. The whole variable domain, filled in from reference TRBV29-1 and TRBJ1-2, reads SAVISQKPSRDICQRGTSLTIQCQVDSQVTMMFWYRQQPGQSLTLIATANQGSEATYESGFVIDKFPISRPNLTFSTLTVSNMSPEDSSIYLCSSRDRGNYGYTFGSGTRLTVV.

The CDR3 coding sequence is TGTGCCAGCAGCGATCAAGCGGGAGAGGTTTTTAATGAGCAGTTCTTC. Translating gives CASSDQAGEVFNEQFF. This sequence joins TRBV7-9 and TRBJ2-1; 8 bases are shared with TRBD2. The CDR3 sequence is 16 residues long. CDR1 is SEHNR, CDR2 FQNEAQ, per germline (reference sequence). V lost 5 bases, J lost 7 bases, and 13 bases stayed unmatched.

V gene TRBV9 combines with J gene TRBJ2-1, with 10 bases matching TRBD2. This CDR3 has 15 amino acids. Germline CDR1 reads SGDLS; CDR2 reads YYNGEE. V lost 3 bases to trimming and J lost 4 bases; unmatched junction nucleotides: 4. As DNA, the CDR3 is TGTGCCAGCAGCGCCGGGACTAGCGCATACAATGAGCAGTTCTTC. It yields the protein CASSAGTSAYNEQFF.

The chain links TRBV7-3 to TRBJ2-1, with 10 bases lining up with TRBD2. The V segment lost 5 bases and the J segment 4 bases; nucleotides outside the gene matches: 5. This CDR3 region has 15 residues. Germline assignment: CDR1 SGHTA and CDR2 FQGTGA. CDR3 sequence: CASSHSSGRYNEQFF. The CDR3 nucleotides are TGTGCCAGCAGCCACTCTAGCGGGAGATACAATGAGCAGTTCTTC.

The rearrangement joins TRBV27 to TRBJ2-1; D may be TRBD1 (5 bases). Germline-derived CDR1 and CDR2 are MNHEY and SMNVEV (reference sequence). The CDR3 runs to 12 residues. The V and J ends lost 4 bases and 8 bases respectively, with 9 bases between them. CDR3 coding DNA: TGTGCCAGCAGTTGGGTAGGGGATGAGCAGTTCTTC. This translates into CASSWVGDEQFF.

The chain combines TRBV7-9 with TRBJ1-1; 7 positions match TRBD1. This CDR3 spans 14 amino acids. Germline CDR1 SEHNR, CDR2 FQNEAQ (reference sequence). The ends lost 4 bases at V and 3 bases at J; junction bases unmatched: 5. The CDR3 region has the DNA TGTGCCAGCAGCTCGACAGGGCTGGACACTGAAGCTTTCTTT. This sequence encodes CASSSTGLDTEAFF.

The chain is built from TRBV7-6 and TRBJ2-7, with D tentatively TRBD2 (6 bases). The germline gives CDR1 SGHVS, CDR2 FNYEAQ. V shed 4 bases and J shed 6 bases, with 16 bases lying between them. The CDR3 runs to 14 residues. CDR3 loop: CASSSGLQTGEQYF. The CDR3, as DNA: TGTGCCAGCAGCTCGGGACTCCAAACGGGCGAGCAGTACTTC.

This clone appeared a single time. The gene calls are TRBV5-4 and TRBJ2-3; TRBD1 matches 8 bases. This CDR3 is 15 amino acids long. Germline CDR1 SGHNT, CDR2 YYREEE (reference sequence). Trimming at V came to 1 base and at J to 3 bases, leaving 4 bases not matched to a gene. The CDR3 DNA is TGTGCCAGCAGCTTGCAGGGGGCAATAACAGATACGCAGTATTTT. Translation gives CASSLQGAITDTQYF.

The CDR3 DNA is TGTGCCGCAGGAGCTGGGGGTGAGCAGTACTTC. It translates to CAAGAGGEQYF. V and J are TRBV30 and TRBJ2-7; D may correspond to TRBD1 or TRBD2 (5 bases each). V was cut by 8 bases and J by 7 bases, with 15 bases left in between. This CDR3 is 11 amino acids long. The V gene's germline CDR1 is GTSNPN and CDR2 SVGIG (reference sequence). The full variable domain, rest sourced from reference TRBV30 and TRBJ2-7, is SQTIHQWPATLVQPVGSPLSLECTVEGTSNPNLYWYRQAAGRGLQLLFYSVGIGQISSEVPQNLSASRPQDRQFILSSKKLLLSDSGFYLCAAGAGGEQYFGPGTRLTVT.

The chain recombines TRBV9 with TRBJ1-2; no definite D call. Deletions cut 0 bases from V and 0 bases from J, with 9 bases between. Germline CDR1 and CDR2: SGDLS and YYNGEE. The CDR3 totals 15 residues. DNA for the CDR3: TGTGCCAGCAGCGTAGCCGGGCTTGCTAACTATGGCTACACCTTC. Translated: CASSVAGLANYGYTF.

CDR3 DNA: TGTGCCAGCAGTGGCCCTAGCGGGAGAGAGACCCAGTACTTC. This translates into CASSGPSGRETQYF. J is TRBJ2-5 and V is TRBV27, with TRBD2 identical over 10 bases. CDR3 length: 14 residues. J lost 4 bases, V lost 5 bases, and 4 bases had no gene match. Germline-derived CDR1 and CDR2 are MNHEY and SMNVEV (reference sequence).

This clone was seen just once. The V gene is TRBV5-1, the J gene TRBJ2-1; 7 bases are a match to TRBD1. Trimming cost V 4 bases and J 7 bases; bases outside gene matches: 5. In germline, CDR1 is SGHRS, CDR2 YFSETQ. The CDR3 runs 13 residues. CDR3: CASSPDRANEQFF. In DNA, the CDR3 is TGCGCCAGCAGCCCTGACAGGGCAAATGAGCAGTTCTTC.

The J gene is TRBJ1-1, the V gene TRBV28; 9 positions agree with TRBD1. V shed 6 bases, J shed 1 base, and the junction held 0 bases outside the gene matches. This CDR3 spans 13 amino acids. Germline-derived CDR1 and CDR2 are MDHEN and SYDVKM. The CDR3 reads CASRDRGNTEAFF. The DNA of the CDR3 is TGTGCCAGCAGGGACAGGGGGAACACTGAAGCTTTCTTT.

Only one count was recorded for this clone. The genes are TRBV14 and TRBJ1-2; no clear D gene. In germline, CDR1 is SGHDN, CDR2 FVKESK. The germline V and J ends were trimmed by 0 bases and 8 bases, with 13 bases remaining between them. This CDR3 has 14 amino acids. The CDR3 nucleotides read TGTGCCAGCAGCCAAGATGGAGGGCGAGGGGGCTACACCTTC. This encodes CASSQDGGRGGYTF.

V gene TRBV6-6 combines with J gene TRBJ1-4; no definite D call. This CDR3 has 14 residues. The V gene's germline CDR1 is MNHNY and CDR2 SVGAGI (reference sequence). The V gene lost 7 bases and the J gene lost 4 bases, with 13 bases spanning the gap. The chain's CDR3 is CASTPAGYNEKLFF. As DNA, the CDR3 is TGTGCCAGCACCCCTGCGGGGTATAATGAAAAACTGTTTTTT.

The genes are TRBV6-6 and TRBJ2-3; TRBD2 might be the D (5 bases). CDR3 length: 12 residues. With 11 bases removed from V and 3 bases from J, the gap between germline ends came to 12 bases. From germline, CDR1 is MNHNY and CDR2 SVGAGI (reference sequence). DNA for the CDR3: TGTGCCTCATCCCGGGGTACAGATACGCAGTATTTT. Its translation is CASSRGTDTQYF.

The J gene is TRBJ1-5, the V gene TRBV4-2; D uncertain. The CDR3 sequence is 16 residues long. Germline CDR1 is LGHNA and CDR2 is YNFKEQ. Trimming cost V 0 bases and J 6 bases, with 15 bases left between them. The CDR3 nucleotides are TGTGCCAGCAGCCAAGATACGGGAGCCTTGCGTCAGCCCCAGCATTTT. Translated: CASSQDTGALRQPQHF.

V gene TRBV28 combines with J gene TRBJ2-6, with D unresolved. The CDR3 runs 15 residues. Looked up from germline, CDR1 is MDHEN and CDR2 is SYDVKM. Deletions cut 2 bases from V and 0 bases from J, with 5 bases between. The CDR3 spells CASSLVSSGANVLTF. The CDR3 coding sequence is TGTGCCAGCAGTTTAGTGAGCTCTGGGGCCAACGTCCTGACTTTC.